This record covers a single T cell receptor (beta chain). No antigen is known for it. Both 60 Vbeta primers and 13 Jbeta primers went into the PCR. Generated by immunoSEQ multiplex PCR, the TCRdb table keeps only in-frame clones and is missing some. The sample holds 200,000 or so clones, roughly 84% seen once. Germline loops: CDR1 LNHDA, CDR2 SQIVND (reference sequence). The CDR3 consists of 14 residues. V shed 5 bases, J shed 2 bases, and the junction held 4 bases outside the gene matches. The source of the sample is a study of cytomegalovirus exposure and HLA in healthy donors. Study information: There were 350 to 400 genotyped donors. Of these, 81% fell in the genetic ancestry cluster associated with self-reported Caucasian donors.

Whole-study findings and limits: Later analysis found that TCR beta chains associated with HLA were more clonally expanded than other, equally common chains. Previous analysis showed most TCR beta V segments were productive about 90% or about 30% of the time. The study designated roughly 150 TCR beta chains cytomegalovirus-associated.

This chain links TRBV19 with TRBJ2-7; 9 bases agree with TRBD1. Sequences were obtained from PBMCs. The clonotype was recovered from a boy younger than 10 in good health and CMV-seronegative. CDR3 bases: TGTGCCAGTAGTCAGGGACAGGGCGCCTACGAGCAGTACTTC. The encoded protein is CASSQGQGAYEQYF.